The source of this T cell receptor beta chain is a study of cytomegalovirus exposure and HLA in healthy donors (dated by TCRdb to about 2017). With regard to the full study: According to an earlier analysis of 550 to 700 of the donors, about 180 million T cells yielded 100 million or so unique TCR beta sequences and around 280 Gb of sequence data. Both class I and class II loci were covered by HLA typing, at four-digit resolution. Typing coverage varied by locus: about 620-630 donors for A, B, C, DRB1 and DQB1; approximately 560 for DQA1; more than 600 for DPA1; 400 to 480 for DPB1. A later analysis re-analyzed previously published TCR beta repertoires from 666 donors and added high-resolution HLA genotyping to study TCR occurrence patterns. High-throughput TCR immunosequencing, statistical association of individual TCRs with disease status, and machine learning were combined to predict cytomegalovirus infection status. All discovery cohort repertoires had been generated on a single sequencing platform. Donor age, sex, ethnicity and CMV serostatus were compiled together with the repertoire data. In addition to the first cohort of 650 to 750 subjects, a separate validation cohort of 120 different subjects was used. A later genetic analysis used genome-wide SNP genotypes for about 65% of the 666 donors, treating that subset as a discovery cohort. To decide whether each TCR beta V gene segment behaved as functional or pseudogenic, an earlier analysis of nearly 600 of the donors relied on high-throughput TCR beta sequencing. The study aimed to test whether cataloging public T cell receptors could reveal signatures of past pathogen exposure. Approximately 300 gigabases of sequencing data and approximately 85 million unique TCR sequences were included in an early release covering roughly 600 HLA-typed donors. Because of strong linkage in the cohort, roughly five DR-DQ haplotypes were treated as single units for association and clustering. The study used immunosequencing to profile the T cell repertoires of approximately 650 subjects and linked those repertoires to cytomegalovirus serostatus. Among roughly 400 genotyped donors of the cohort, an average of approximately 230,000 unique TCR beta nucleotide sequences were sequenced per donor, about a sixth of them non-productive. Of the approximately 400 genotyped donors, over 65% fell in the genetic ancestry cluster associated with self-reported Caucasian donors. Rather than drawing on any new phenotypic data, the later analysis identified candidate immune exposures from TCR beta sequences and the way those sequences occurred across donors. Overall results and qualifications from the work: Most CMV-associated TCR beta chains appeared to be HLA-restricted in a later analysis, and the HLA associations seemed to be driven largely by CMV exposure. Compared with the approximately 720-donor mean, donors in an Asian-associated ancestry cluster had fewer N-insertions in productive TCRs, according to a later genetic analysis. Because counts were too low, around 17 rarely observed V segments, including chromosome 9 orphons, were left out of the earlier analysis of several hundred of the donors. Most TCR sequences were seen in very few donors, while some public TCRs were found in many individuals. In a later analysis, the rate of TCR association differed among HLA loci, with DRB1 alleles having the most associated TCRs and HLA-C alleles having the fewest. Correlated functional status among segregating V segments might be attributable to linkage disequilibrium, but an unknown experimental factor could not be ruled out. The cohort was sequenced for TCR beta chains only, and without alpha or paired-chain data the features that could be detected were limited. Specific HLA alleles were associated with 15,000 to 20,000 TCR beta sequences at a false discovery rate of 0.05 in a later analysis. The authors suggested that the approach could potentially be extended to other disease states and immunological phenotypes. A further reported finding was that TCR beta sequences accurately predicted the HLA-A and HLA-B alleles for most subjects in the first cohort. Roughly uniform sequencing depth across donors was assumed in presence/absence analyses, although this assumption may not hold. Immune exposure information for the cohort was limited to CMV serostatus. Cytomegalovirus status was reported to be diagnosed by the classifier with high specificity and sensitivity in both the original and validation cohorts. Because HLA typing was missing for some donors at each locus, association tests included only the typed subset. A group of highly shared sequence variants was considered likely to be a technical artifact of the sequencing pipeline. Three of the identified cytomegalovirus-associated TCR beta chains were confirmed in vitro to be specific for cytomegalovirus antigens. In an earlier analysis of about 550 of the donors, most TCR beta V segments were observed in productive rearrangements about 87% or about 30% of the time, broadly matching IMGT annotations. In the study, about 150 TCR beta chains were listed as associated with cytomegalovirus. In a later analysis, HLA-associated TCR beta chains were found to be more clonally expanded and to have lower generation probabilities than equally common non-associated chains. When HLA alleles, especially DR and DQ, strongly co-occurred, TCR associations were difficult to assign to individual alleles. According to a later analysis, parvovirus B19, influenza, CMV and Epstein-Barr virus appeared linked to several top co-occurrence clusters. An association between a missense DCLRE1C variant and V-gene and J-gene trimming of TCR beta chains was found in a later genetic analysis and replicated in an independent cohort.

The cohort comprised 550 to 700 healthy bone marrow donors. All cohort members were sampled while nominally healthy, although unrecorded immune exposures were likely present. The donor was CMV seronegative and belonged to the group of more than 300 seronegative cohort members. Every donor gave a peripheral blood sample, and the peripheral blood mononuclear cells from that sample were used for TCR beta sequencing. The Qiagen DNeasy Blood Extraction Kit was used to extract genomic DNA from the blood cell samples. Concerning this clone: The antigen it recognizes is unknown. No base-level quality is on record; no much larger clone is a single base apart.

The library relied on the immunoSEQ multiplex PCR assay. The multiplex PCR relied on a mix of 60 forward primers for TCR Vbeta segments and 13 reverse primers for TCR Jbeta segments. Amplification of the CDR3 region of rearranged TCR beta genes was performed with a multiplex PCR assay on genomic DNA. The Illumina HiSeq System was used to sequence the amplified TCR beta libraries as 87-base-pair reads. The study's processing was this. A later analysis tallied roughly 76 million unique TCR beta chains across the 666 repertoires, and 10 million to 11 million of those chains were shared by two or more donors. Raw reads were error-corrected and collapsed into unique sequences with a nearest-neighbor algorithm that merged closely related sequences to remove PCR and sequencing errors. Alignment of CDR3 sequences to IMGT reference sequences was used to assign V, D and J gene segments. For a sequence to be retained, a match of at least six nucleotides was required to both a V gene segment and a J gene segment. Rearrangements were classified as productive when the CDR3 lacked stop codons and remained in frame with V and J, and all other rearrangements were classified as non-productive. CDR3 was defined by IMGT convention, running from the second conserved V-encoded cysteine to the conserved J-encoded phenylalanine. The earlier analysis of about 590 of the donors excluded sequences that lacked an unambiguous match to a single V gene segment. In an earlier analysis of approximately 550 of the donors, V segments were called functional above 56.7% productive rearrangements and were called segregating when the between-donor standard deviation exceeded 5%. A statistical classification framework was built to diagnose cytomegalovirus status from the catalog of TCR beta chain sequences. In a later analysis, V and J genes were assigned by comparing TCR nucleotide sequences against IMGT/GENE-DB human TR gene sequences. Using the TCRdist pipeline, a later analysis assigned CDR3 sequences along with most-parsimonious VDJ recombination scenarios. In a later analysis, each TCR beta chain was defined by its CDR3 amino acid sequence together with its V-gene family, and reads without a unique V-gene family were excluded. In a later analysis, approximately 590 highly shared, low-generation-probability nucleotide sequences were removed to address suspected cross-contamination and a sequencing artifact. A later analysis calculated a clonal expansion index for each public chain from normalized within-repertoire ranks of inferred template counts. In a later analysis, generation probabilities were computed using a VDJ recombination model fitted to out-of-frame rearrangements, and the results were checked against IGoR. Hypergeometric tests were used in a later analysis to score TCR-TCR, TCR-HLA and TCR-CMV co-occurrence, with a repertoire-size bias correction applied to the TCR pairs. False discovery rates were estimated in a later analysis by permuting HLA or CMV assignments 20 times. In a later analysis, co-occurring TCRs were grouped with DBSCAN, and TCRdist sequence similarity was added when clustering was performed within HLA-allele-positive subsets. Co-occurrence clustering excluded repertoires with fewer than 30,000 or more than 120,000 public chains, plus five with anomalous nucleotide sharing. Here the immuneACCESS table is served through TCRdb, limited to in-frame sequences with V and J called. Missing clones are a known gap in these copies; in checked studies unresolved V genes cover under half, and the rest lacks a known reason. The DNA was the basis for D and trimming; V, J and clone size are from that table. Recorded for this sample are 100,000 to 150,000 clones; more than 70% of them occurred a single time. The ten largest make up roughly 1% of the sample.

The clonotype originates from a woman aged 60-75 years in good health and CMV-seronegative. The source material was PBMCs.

The CDR3 has the sequence CASSTGTSGNNEQFF. The DNA reads as follows: TGTGCCAGCAGTACCGGGACTAGCGGAAACAATGAGCAGTTCTTC. Recombination connected TRBV28 to TRBJ2-1; 11 nucleotides in the junction match TRBD2. Via the germline V gene, CDR1 is MDHEN and CDR2 SYDVKM. Ends trimmed: V by 5 bases, J by 5 bases; bases unmatched to a gene: 5. The cysteine opens and the phenylalanine closes a CDR3 of 15 amino acids. Only the CDR3 DNA stays, 45 bases, in frame from base 1.